The next 23 T cell receptor beta chains were all read from a single sample in a study of blood T cell repertoires in COVID-19. This table comes from immunoSEQ multiplex PCR, and its TCRdb copy is limited to in-frame clones, with some not included. The sample holds about 320,000 clones; 86% are singletons and the top ten take 1.5% to 2%. Input material: peripheral blood. Receptor source: a woman aged 50 to 65 with acute or convalescent COVID-19.

This clone was counted a few times. The rearrangement links TRBV28 to TRBJ1-1; TRBD1 is a possible D gene (5 bases). Deletions cut 7 bases from V and 4 bases from J, with 10 bases between. The CDR3 contains 12 residues. Germline V gene data show CDR1 as MDHEN and CDR2 as SYDVKM. The CDR3 loop is CASKGLATEAFF. The DNA for the CDR3 is TGTGCCAGCAAGGGGTTAGCCACTGAAGCTTTCTTT.

In its sample, this clone was seen a few times. CDR3 amino acids: CASSREPGTSGGTDTQYF. Written as DNA, the CDR3 is TGCGCCAGCAGCCGAGAACCCGGGACTAGCGGGGGCACAGATACGCAGTATTTT. The chain is built from TRBV4-1 and TRBJ2-3; 13 positions match TRBD2. Looked up from germline, CDR1 is MGHRA and CDR2 is YSYEKL. This CDR3 comprises 18 residues. The trim removed 4 bases at V and 1 base at J, leaving 8 bases unmatched.

The genes are TRBV5-1 and TRBJ2-7, with 8 bases identical to TRBD1. Trimming at V came to 3 bases and at J to 2 bases, leaving 7 bases not matched to a gene. CDR1 and CDR2 (germline): SGHRS, YFSETQ. This CDR3 comprises 15 residues. CDR3 bases: TGCGCCAGCAGCTACGACAGGGGATCTCCCTACGAGCAGTACTTC. Encoded protein: CASSYDRGSPYEQYF.

The chain is built from TRBV30 and TRBJ2-1; 8 bases are shared with TRBD2. V lost 4 bases to trimming and J lost 4 bases; unmatched junction nucleotides: 15. Germline assignment: CDR1 GTSNPN and CDR2 SVGIG (reference sequence). The CDR3 sequence is 17 residues long. The CDR3 DNA reads as TGTGCCTGGATCCCCACCCGGGGCGGGAGGTTTTACAATGAGCAGTTCTTC. Translating it yields CAWIPTRGGRFYNEQFF. Filled out from reference TRBV30 and TRBJ2-1, the complete variable domain reads SQTIHQWPATLVQPVGSPLSLECTVEGTSNPNLYWYRQAAGRGLQLLFYSVGIGQISSEVPQNLSASRPQDRQFILSSKKLLLSDSGFYLCAWIPTRGGRFYNEQFFGPGTRLTVL.

The chain couples TRBV7-2 to TRBJ2-7; 10 bases match TRBD2. Germline V gene data show CDR1 as SGHTA and CDR2 as FQGNSA. The CDR3 length is 16 residues. V trimming: 3 bases; J trimming: 4 bases; junction bases outside the gene matches: 9. The CDR3 region is CASSLSFSSGSYEQYF. The CDR3 coding sequence is TGTGCCAGCAGCTTGAGTTTTTCTAGCGGGAGTTACGAGCAGTACTTC.

This chain joins TRBV2 and TRBJ2-1, with 10 nucleotides matching TRBD2. J lost 7 bases, V lost 7 bases, and 4 bases had no gene match. There are 13 residues in the CDR3. The germline CDR1 and CDR2 sequences are SNHLY and FYNNEI. CDR3 nucleotide sequence: TGTGCCAGCATTGCGGGACTAGCGAATGAGCAGTTCTTC. It encodes CASIAGLANEQFF.

This rearrangement joins TRBV12-3 or TRBV12-4 to TRBJ1-4; no firm D call. This CDR3 has 13 amino acids. V lost 6 bases to trimming and J lost 7 bases, with 12 bases between them. CDR3: CASSPGGFEKLFF. CDR3 nucleotide sequence: TGTGCCAGCAGCCCGGGTGGCTTTGAAAAACTGTTTTTT.

Comment on this clone: Other DNA variants within this sample encode the same CDR3. The chain combines TRBV18 with TRBJ2-5, with 7 bases identical to TRBD2. The CDR3 totals 14 residues. V lost 3 bases, J lost 1 base, and 2 bases stayed unmatched. From germline, CDR1 is KGHSH and CDR2 LQKENI. CDR3 sequence: CASSPLAAQETQYF. As DNA, the CDR3 is TGTGCCAGCTCACCCCTAGCGGCCCAAGAGACCCAGTACTTC.

The sample holds a few counts of this clone. V gene TRBV24-1 combines with J gene TRBJ2-3; D call uncertain. The V end was cut by 4 bases, the J end by 3 bases, with 16 bases between. The CDR3 runs 16 residues. The germline gives CDR1 KGHDR, CDR2 SFDVKD. Here the CDR3 reads CATSDVVSASTDTQYF. The CDR3 DNA is TGTGCCACCAGTGACGTAGTAAGCGCGTCAACAGATACGCAGTATTTT.

The J gene is TRBJ2-3, the V gene TRBV28; 13 bases are shared with TRBD2. The CDR3 has 15 residues. CDR1 is MDHEN, CDR2 SYDVKM, per germline. V shed 5 bases and J 8 bases; nucleotides not matched to a gene: 7. The CDR3 sequence is CASSTLAGGPATQYF. As DNA, the CDR3 is TGTGCCAGCAGTACACTAGCGGGAGGGCCGGCTACGCAGTATTTT.

This chain links TRBV29-1 with TRBJ2-7, with TRBD1 identical over 7 bases. V was clipped by 6 bases and J by 3 bases; unmatched bases: 11. Germline loops: CDR1 SQVTM, CDR2 ANQGSEA. The CDR3 is made up of 14 amino acids. CDR3 amino acids: CSVPSPTGFYEQYF. CDR3 DNA: TGCAGCGTCCCAAGCCCGACAGGGTTCTACGAGCAGTACTTC.

This sequence joins TRBV20-1 and TRBJ2-2, with unresolved D. The CDR3 extends over 14 amino acids. V was cut by 3 bases and J by 1 base, with 9 bases left in between. Germline values: CDR1 DFQATT, CDR2 SNEGSKA (reference sequence). The CDR3 protein is CSASESGNTGELFF. The CDR3 coding sequence is TGCAGTGCTAGTGAGTCGGGGAACACCGGGGAGCTGTTTTTT.

The chain recombines TRBV5-4 with TRBJ2-6; D is unclear. Trimming cost V 0 bases and J 4 bases, with 14 bases left between them. The germline V gene encodes CDR1 SGHNT and CDR2 YYREEE (reference sequence). This CDR3 spans 17 amino acids. The CDR3 sequence is CASSLGVQSTGANVLTF. CDR3 in DNA: TGTGCCAGCAGCTTGGGCGTACAGAGTACCGGGGCCAACGTCCTGACTTTC.

The chain employs TRBV9 and TRBJ2-3; D remains unclear. The CDR3 contains 18 residues. The V end lost 0 bases, the J end lost 0 bases, and 17 bases lay between the germline ends. Germline V gives CDR1 SGDLS, CDR2 YYNGEE. CDR3 protein: CASSVEAAHPRSTDTQYF. Here the CDR3 DNA reads TGTGCCAGCAGCGTAGAAGCAGCCCACCCGAGGAGCACAGATACGCAGTATTTT.

This clone came up once. The chain uses TRBV6-1 and TRBJ2-4; D is unresolved. Germline assignment: CDR1 MNHNS and CDR2 SASEGT. The CDR3 has 17 amino acids. Trimming stripped 4 bases from V and 0 bases from J, with 16 bases between. The CDR3: CASSALPRVRAKNIQYF. The CDR3 region has the DNA TGTGCCAGCAGTGCGCTTCCGAGAGTTCGAGCCAAAAACATTCAGTACTTC.

The J gene is TRBJ1-2, the V gene TRBV28; maybe TRBD1 (5 bases). Trimming cost V 7 bases and J 0 bases, with 15 bases left between them. Per germline, CDR1 MDHEN and CDR2 SYDVKM. CDR3 length: 15 amino acids. The CDR3 here is CASTHRGGANYGYTF. CDR3 nucleotides: TGTGCCAGCACTCACCGGGGGGGAGCTAACTATGGCTACACCTTC.

The chain couples TRBV28 to TRBJ2-7; possible D gene TRBD1, 6 bases. The V and J ends lost 6 bases and 1 base respectively, with 16 bases between them. The CDR3 totals 15 residues. The germline gives CDR1 MDHEN, CDR2 SYDVKM. The CDR3 coding sequence is TGTGCCAGCAGAAAACAGGGTCTTGAGTCCTACGAGCAGTACTTC. Translated, it gives CASRKQGLESYEQYF.

V usage is TRBV20-1 and J usage is TRBJ2-7; the D gene is possibly TRBD2 (6 bases). The CDR3 has 14 amino acids. Germline CDR1 DFQATT, CDR2 SNEGSKA (reference sequence). V dropped 3 bases and J dropped 0 bases, with 12 bases sitting between them. CDR3 region: CSASDTGASYEQYF. The CDR3 nucleotides read TGCAGTGCTAGTGATACGGGAGCCTCCTACGAGCAGTACTTC.

This clone was observed a few times. The V gene is TRBV6-2 or TRBV6-3, the J gene TRBJ2-6; TRBD2 matches at 12 bases. The CDR3 runs to 18 residues. The germline gives CDR1 MNHEY, CDR2 SVGEGT. Unmatched junction bases numbered 8, after V lost 6 bases and J lost 2 bases. CDR3 amino acids: CASSLTLAGGPGANVLTF. CDR3 bases: TGTGCCAGCAGCCTAACCCTAGCGGGAGGGCCTGGGGCCAACGTCCTGACTTTC.

The gene calls are TRBV5-1 and TRBJ1-5; 7 bases are a match to TRBD1. After removal of 0 bases from V and 4 bases from J, the junction contained 4 bases not matched to a gene. The CDR3 length is 15 residues. Germline loops: CDR1 SGHRS, CDR2 YFSETQ. The CDR3 nucleotides are TGCGCCAGCAGCTTGGTGGGGGACAGAAATCAGCCCCAGCATTTT. Protein product: CASSLVGDRNQPQHF.

This clone was found once. This chain uses TRBV28 with TRBJ2-3, with D hard to call. The germline V gene has CDR1 MDHEN and CDR2 SYDVKM. The V end was cut by 8 bases, the J end by 0 bases, with 12 bases between. The CDR3 spans 14 residues. The CDR3 coding sequence is TGTGCCAGCCTGTCCCCCACTAGCACAGATACGCAGTATTTT. Protein sequence: CASLSPTSTDTQYF. The full variable domain, in which reference TRBV28 and TRBJ2-3 provide the parts outside the CDR3, is DVKVTQSSRYLVKRTGEKVFLECVQDMDHENMFWYRQDPGLGLRLIYFSYDVKMKEKGDIPEGYSVSREKKERFSLILESASTNQTSMYLCASLSPTSTDTQYFGPGTRLTVL.

V and J are TRBV4-2 and TRBJ2-7; a weak D match, TRBD1 (6 bases). The V gene's germline CDR1 is LGHNA and CDR2 YNFKEQ. V was trimmed by 1 base and J by 4 bases, leaving 11 bases between them. This CDR3 comprises 14 residues. The CDR3 DNA reads as TGTGCCAGCAGCCAAGGGCAGGGGTTGTACGAGCAGTACTTC. Translation: CASSQGQGLYEQYF.

The chain employs TRBV29-1 and TRBJ2-1; D may be TRBD2 (7 bases). The CDR3 runs 16 residues. Germline V lookup: CDR1 SQVTM, CDR2 ANQGSEA. V was pared by 1 base and J by 4 bases, with 17 bases between. CDR3 sequence (DNA): TGCAGCGTTGAAGTGGAGGGGGGGGCCGAGTACAATGAGCAGTTCTTC. Its protein is CSVEVEGGAEYNEQFF.